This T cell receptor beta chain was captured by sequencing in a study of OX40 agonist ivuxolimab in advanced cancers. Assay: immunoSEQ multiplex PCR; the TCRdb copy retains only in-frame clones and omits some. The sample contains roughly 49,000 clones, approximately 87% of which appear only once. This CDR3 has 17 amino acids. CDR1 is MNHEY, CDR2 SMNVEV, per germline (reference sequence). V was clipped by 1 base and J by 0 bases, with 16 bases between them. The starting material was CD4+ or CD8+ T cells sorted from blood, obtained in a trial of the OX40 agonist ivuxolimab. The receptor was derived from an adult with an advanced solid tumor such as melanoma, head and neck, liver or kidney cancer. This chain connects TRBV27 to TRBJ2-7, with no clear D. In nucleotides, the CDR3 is TGTGCCAGCAGTTTATGGGCCCCTCCGGACGGCTCCTACGAGCAGTACTTC. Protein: CASSLWAPPDGSYEQYF.